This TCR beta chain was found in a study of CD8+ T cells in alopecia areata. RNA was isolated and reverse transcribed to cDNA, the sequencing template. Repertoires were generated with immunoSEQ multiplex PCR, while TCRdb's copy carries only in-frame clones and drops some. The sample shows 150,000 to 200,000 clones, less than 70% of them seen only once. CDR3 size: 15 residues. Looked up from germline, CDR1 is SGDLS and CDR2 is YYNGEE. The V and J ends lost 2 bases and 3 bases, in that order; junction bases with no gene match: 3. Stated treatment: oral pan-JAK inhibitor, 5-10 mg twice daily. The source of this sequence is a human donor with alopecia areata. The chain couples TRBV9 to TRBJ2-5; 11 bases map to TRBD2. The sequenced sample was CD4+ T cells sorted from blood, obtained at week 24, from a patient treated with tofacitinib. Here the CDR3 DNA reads TGTGCCAGCAGCGTCACACTAGCGGGGGAAGAGACCCAGTACTTC. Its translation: CASSVTLAGEETQYF.